Following are 10 T cell receptor beta chains from one sample sequenced in a study of metastatic and nonmetastatic thyroid tumors (TCRdb year 2020). Before undergoing thyroid surgery, none of the patients had been given any kind of treatment. Libraries came from PCR. The data were produced on an Illumina HiSeq 4000. TCRdb trimmed the raw reads at Q25, called clones with MiXCR and kept productive beta chains. Recorded for this sample are roughly 58,000 clones; about 4% of them occurred a single time. 20% to 25% of the sample is held by the ten biggest clonotypes. Specimen: blood. The receptors derive from a female donor with papillary thyroid cancer or a benign thyroid nodule (not recorded which). Some clones in this sample may be carry-over from other donors' samples.

The V and J genes are TRBV6-1 and TRBJ2-1; maybe TRBD1 (5 bases). Trimming cost V 7 bases and J 4 bases, with 11 bases left between them. Germline V gene sequence: CDR1 MNHNS, CDR2 SASEGT. The CDR3 extends over 13 amino acids. This CDR3 reads CASIPTGYNEQFF. CDR3 nucleotide sequence: TGTGCCAGCATACCCACAGGTTACAATGAGCAGTTCTTC.

This clone was found a few times. This chain links TRBV19 with TRBJ2-2; a possible D gene is TRBD2 (5 bases). The CDR3 has 15 residues. V lost 3 bases, J lost 2 bases, and 10 bases lay in between. Germline CDR1 is LNHDA and CDR2 is SQIVND (reference sequence). The CDR3 DNA sequence: TGTGCCAGTAGTATGGGCGGGCCCAACACCGGGGAGCTGTTTTTT. Its translation: CASSMGGPNTGELFF.

This clone turned up a few times. Given a much more abundant clone one base away, this may be a read error. The chain recombines TRBV5-5 with TRBJ1-6; D gene unclear. CDR1 is SGHKS and CDR2 is YYEKEE in the germline V gene (reference sequence). Trimming took off 0 bases at V and 3 bases at J, with 7 bases between the two ends. This CDR3 comprises 15 residues. The CDR3: CASSLGSLYNSPLHF. In DNA form, the CDR3 reads TGTGCCAGCAGCTTGGGGTCCCTCTATAATTCACCCCTCCACTTT.

At least ten counts were recorded for this clone. This sequence joins TRBV20-1 and TRBJ2-2; D may be TRBD2 (7 bases). From germline, CDR1 is DFQATT and CDR2 SNEGSKA (reference sequence). Trimming removed 0 bases at V and 7 bases at J, with 24 bases between. The CDR3 is 18 residues long. In nucleotides, the CDR3 is TGCAGTGCTAGAGATCACGGGGGGCTGGTATCGGGTATCGGGGAGCTGTTTTTT. It is translated as CSARDHGGLVSGIGELFF.

This clone turned up a few times. The junction does not match germline at one end; this may be a read error. The genes are TRBV6-5 and TRBJ1-1; tentatively, D is TRBD1 (5 bases). The CDR3 length is 13 residues. Germline V CDR1 and CDR2: MNHEY, SVGAGI. The CDR3 loop reads CVSSYTRDGEAFF. The CDR3 coding sequence is TGTGTCAGCAGTTACACTAGGGACGGTGAAGCTTTCTTT.

A remark on this clone: A much larger clone lies one base from this, so it may be a read error. J is TRBJ1-2 and V is TRBV19; no reliable D call. Looked up from germline, CDR1 is LNHDA and CDR2 is SQIVND (reference sequence). Deletions cut 11 bases from V and 4 bases from J, with 23 bases between. The CDR3 covers 15 residues. The DNA for the CDR3 is TGTGCCGTGACGATGAGAGCGCAGGCCCGCTATGGCTACACCTTC. Protein: CAVTMRAQARYGYTF.

This clone was observed at least ten times. The chain couples TRBV6-1 to TRBJ2-7; maybe TRBD1 (6 bases). The CDR3 contains 13 residues. Germline V gene data show CDR1 as MNHNS and CDR2 as SASEGT. V lost 7 bases to trimming and J lost 1 base, with 11 bases between them. In DNA form, the CDR3 reads TGTGCCAGCACACTAGGGGGTTCCTACGAGCAGTACTTC. Protein: CASTLGGSYEQYF.

Details on this clone: This may arise from a read error, as a much more abundant clone is one base away. The gene calls are TRBV5-1 and TRBJ2-3, with D uncertain. This CDR3 is built from 16 residues. Germline V CDR1 and CDR2: SGHRS, YFSETQ. CDR3 loop: CASSSDTVTVTDTRYF. CDR3 DNA sequence: TGCGCCAGCAGCTCCGACACGGTCACAGTAACAGATACGCGGTATTTT.

This clone has a count of ten or more. This chain joins TRBV6-1 and TRBJ2-1; D gene uncertain. Trimming removed 8 bases at V and 11 bases at J, with 13 bases between. The CDR3 has 11 residues. Germline CDR1 reads MNHNS; CDR2 reads SASEGT. The CDR3 region has the DNA TGTGCCAGCTCAGAACGGAAACAGCAGTTCTTC. It translates to CASSERKQQFF.

A word on this clone: Compared with germline, one end of the junction differs, possibly owing to a read error. The gene calls are TRBV18 and TRBJ2-1, with TRBD2 matching 11 bases. CDR1 is KGHSH and CDR2 is LQKENI in the germline V gene. This CDR3 has 16 residues. The CDR3 DNA sequence: TGTGCCAGCTCAACACCGGCCCTAGCGGGAGGCAATGAGCAGTTCTTC. Amino acid sequence: CASSTPALAGGNEQFF.